This T cell receptor (beta chain) was retrieved from a study of identical twins. Points from the study as a whole: The study reached conclusions through statistical analysis that was cross-sectional, not following the same donors. Modeled out-of-frame TCR alpha sharing in monozygotic twins fell below observed levels. Twins' surplus sharing was weaker for beta out-of-frame sequences.

The V gene's germline CDR1 is LGHNA and CDR2 YSLEER. There are 15 residues in the CDR3. After removal of 10 bases from V and 3 bases from J, the junction contained 14 bases not matched to a gene. This clonotype has more than one count but fewer than ten. The antigen is not known. The authors used template switching to add a universal primer site and gave cDNA unique molecular identifiers. TCRdb processed the 5' RACE reads anew with MiXCR; each CDR3 protein has one entry. The table records about 220,000 distinct CDR3 sequences, about a tenth of them present only once. Material: memory (CD45RO+) T cells sorted from blood. This TCR was recovered from a young woman in good health. The rearrangement uses TRBV4-3 and TRBJ2-5; the match to TRBD1 covers 7 bases. The CDR3, as DNA: TGCGCCACCCGCCAAGACAGGGCTTCGGAAGAGACCCAGTACTTC. Encoded protein: CATRQDRASEETQYF.